This entry is about one T cell receptor (beta chain). No antigen is known for it. Base qualities are not recorded, but no much larger clone differs from it by a single base. Trimming costs V 7 bases and J 0 bases, and their ends lie 9 bases apart. CDR1 and CDR2 are read off the germline V gene (reference sequence) as LNHDA and SQIVND. Counted from cysteine to phenylalanine, this CDR3 has 13 amino acids. Just CDR3 DNA is preserved here, 39 bases in frame from base 1. To prepare the library, the immunoSEQ multiplex PCR assay was applied. A mixture of 60 forward primers for TCR Vbeta segments and 13 reverse primers for TCR Jbeta segments was used in the multiplex PCR. The CDR3 region of rearranged TCR beta genes was amplified from genomic DNA with a multiplex PCR assay. Amplified TCR beta libraries were sequenced as 87-base-pair reads on the Illumina HiSeq System. The published analysis was carried out like this. Across the 640 or so repertoires, a later analysis counted approximately 83 million unique TCR beta chains, around 11 million of which were shared by at least two donors. To remove PCR and sequencing errors, raw reads were error-corrected and collapsed into unique sequences using a nearest-neighbor algorithm that merged closely related sequences. CDR3 sequences were aligned to IMGT reference sequences to assign V, D and J gene segments. For a sequence to be retained, at least a six-nucleotide match to both a V gene segment and a J gene segment was required. A rearrangement counted as productive if the CDR3 had no stop codons and remained in frame with V and J, and every other rearrangement counted as non-productive. CDR3 was defined by IMGT convention, running from the second conserved V-encoded cysteine to the conserved J-encoded phenylalanine. Sequences without an unambiguous match to a single V gene segment were excluded from the earlier analysis of several hundred of the donors. An earlier analysis of over 450 of the donors classified V segments as functional when productive rearrangements were above 56.7% and as segregating when the standard deviation between donors was above 5%. To diagnose cytomegalovirus status from the catalog of TCR beta chain sequences, a statistical classification framework was built. In a later analysis, V and J genes were assigned by comparing TCR nucleotide sequences against IMGT/GENE-DB human TR gene sequences. The TCRdist pipeline was used in a later analysis to assign CDR3 sequences and most-parsimonious VDJ recombination scenarios. A later analysis defined each TCR beta chain by its CDR3 amino acid sequence plus V-gene family, and excluded reads lacking a unique V-gene family. As a way to deal with suspected cross-contamination and a sequencing artifact, a later analysis dropped 450 to 600 nucleotide sequences that were highly shared and had low generation probability. A later analysis calculated a clonal expansion index for each public chain from normalized within-repertoire ranks of inferred template counts. In a later analysis, generation probabilities were computed with a VDJ recombination model fitted to out-of-frame rearrangements, and the resulting probabilities were checked against IGoR. Hypergeometric tests were used in a later analysis to score TCR-TCR, TCR-HLA and TCR-CMV co-occurrence, with a repertoire-size bias correction applied to the TCR pairs. A later analysis estimated false discovery rates by permuting HLA or CMV assignments 20 times. In a later analysis, co-occurring TCRs were grouped with DBSCAN, and TCRdist sequence similarity was added when clustering was performed within HLA-allele-positive subsets. Repertoires with fewer than 30,000 or more than 120,000 public chains were left out of co-occurrence clustering, as were roughly five repertoires with anomalous nucleotide sharing. Sourced from immuneACCESS, this table was stored by TCRdb with only in-frame sequences that have V and J called. A share of the clones is absent; for the studies checked, an unresolved V gene accounts for under half, and the remainder has no known explanation. V and J calls plus clone size are reproduced from that table; the DNA served to infer D and trimming. This sample is represented by under 150,000 clones; 82% of them were singletons. The top ten hold 1% to 1.5% of the sample.

This sample was taken from a study of cytomegalovirus exposure and HLA in healthy donors (dated by TCRdb to about 2017). With regard to the full study: An earlier analysis of 550 to 700 of the donors reported approximately 290 Gb of sequence data and 120 million or so unique TCR beta sequences from about 200 million T cells. Along with the approximately 620-subject first cohort, a separate validation cohort of about 110 different subjects was used. Every repertoire in the discovery cohort had been generated on one and the same sequencing platform. In a later analysis, previously published TCR beta repertoires from 550 to 700 donors were re-analyzed and high-resolution HLA genotyping was added so that TCR occurrence patterns could be studied. Typing coverage varied by locus: about 629-640 donors for A, B, C, DRB1 and DQB1; roughly 510 for DQA1; more than 600 for DPA1; about 450 for DPB1. In the later analysis, no new phenotypic data were used to find candidate immune exposures; instead, reliance was placed on TCR beta sequences and their occurrence across donors. Among the roughly 400 genotyped donors, 75% to 90% belonged to the genetic ancestry cluster associated with self-reported Caucasian donors. Across roughly 420 genotyped donors of the cohort, an average of 235,054 unique TCR beta nucleotide sequences per donor were sequenced, and roughly 18% of those sequences were non-productive. To predict cytomegalovirus infection status, the study combined high-throughput TCR immunosequencing, statistical association of individual TCRs with disease status, and machine learning. Using immunosequencing, the study profiled T cell repertoires from about 610 subjects and related those repertoires to cytomegalovirus serostatus. An earlier analysis of around 580 of the donors used high-throughput TCR beta sequencing to judge whether each TCR beta V gene segment behaved as functional or pseudogenic. The study aimed to test whether signatures of past pathogen exposure could be identified by cataloging public T cell receptors. Both class I and class II loci were covered by HLA typing, at four-digit resolution. A later genetic analysis took genome-wide SNP genotypes for about 65% of the 666 donors and used that subset as a discovery cohort. Roughly 5 DR-DQ haplotypes were handled as single units for association and clustering, since linkage in the cohort was strong. Alongside the repertoire data, information on donor age, sex, ethnicity and CMV serostatus was compiled. An early release that covered several hundred HLA-typed donors contained approximately 300 gigabases of sequencing data and tens of millions of unique TCR sequences. What the authors observed across the whole study: In the study, 150 to 200 TCR beta chains were listed as associated with cytomegalovirus. Most CMV-associated TCR beta chains appeared to be HLA-restricted in a later analysis, and the HLA associations seemed to be driven largely by CMV exposure. Presence/absence analyses assumed roughly uniform sequencing depth across donors, an assumption that may not hold. According to a later analysis, parvovirus B19, influenza, CMV and Epstein-Barr virus appeared linked to several top co-occurrence clusters. This cohort had only TCR beta chains sequenced, and the lack of alpha or paired-chain data limited which features could be detected. Because counts were too low, seventeen rarely observed V segments, including chromosome 9 orphons, were excluded from the earlier analysis of about 500 of the donors. According to a later analysis, TCR association rates differed among HLA loci, with DRB1 alleles showing the most associated TCRs and HLA-C alleles showing the fewest. Compared with the approximately 700-donor mean, donors in an Asian-associated ancestry cluster had fewer N-insertions in productive TCRs, according to a later genetic analysis. According to the authors, the approach could potentially be generalized to other disease states and immunological phenotypes. The only immune exposure information available for the cohort was CMV serostatus. Linkage disequilibrium might explain the correlated functional status among segregating V segments, but an unknown experimental factor could not be ruled out. Because some donors lacked HLA typing at each locus, the association tests relied only on the typed subset. Strong co-occurrence of HLA alleles, especially DR and DQ, made assigning TCR associations to individual alleles difficult. An earlier analysis of 450 to 750 of the donors showed that most TCR beta V segments appeared in productive rearrangements either about 90% or about 30% of the time, which broadly matched IMGT annotations. An association between a missense DCLRE1C variant and V-gene and J-gene trimming of TCR beta chains was found in a later genetic analysis and replicated in an independent cohort. In a later analysis, some 18,000 TCR beta sequences were associated with specific HLA alleles at a false discovery rate of 0.05. A group of highly shared sequence variants was considered likely to be a technical artifact of the sequencing pipeline. A further reported finding was that TCR beta sequences accurately predicted the HLA-A and HLA-B alleles for most subjects in the first cohort. In vitro tests confirmed that a few of the cytomegalovirus-associated TCR beta chains recognize cytomegalovirus antigens. Some IMGT-functional V segments, including TRBV6-2 and TRBV6-3, could not be told apart with the 87-base-pair reads, so those segments were excluded. In both the original and validation cohorts, the classifier was reported to diagnose cytomegalovirus status with high specificity and sensitivity. In a later analysis, HLA-associated TCR beta chains showed more clonal expansion and lower generation probabilities than non-associated chains that were equally common. Across donors, most TCR sequences were observed very rarely, whereas some public TCRs were present in many individuals.

The cohort consisted of 666 healthy bone marrow donors. All cohort members were sampled while nominally healthy, although unrecorded immune exposures were likely present. The donor tested CMV seronegative and was one of the 352 seronegative cohort members. Each donor provided a peripheral blood sample, and peripheral blood mononuclear cells were used for TCR beta sequencing. Genomic DNA was extracted from the blood cell samples with the Qiagen DNeasy Blood Extraction Kit. This chain joins TRBV19 to TRBJ1-1, with a weak D call of TRBD1 (6 bases match). The source of this sequence is a boy between 5 and 17 years old in good health and CMV-seronegative. Source material: PBMCs. The CDR3 region: CASTGQMNTEAFF. The bases are TGTGCCAGTACCGGACAGATGAACACTGAAGCTTTCTTT.